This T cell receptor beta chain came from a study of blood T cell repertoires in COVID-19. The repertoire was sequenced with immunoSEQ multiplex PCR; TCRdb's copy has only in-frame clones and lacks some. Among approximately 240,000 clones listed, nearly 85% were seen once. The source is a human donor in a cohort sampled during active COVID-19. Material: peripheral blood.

CDR3 DNA: TGTGCCAGCAGTGAAAACGCAGGGGGCCAGGAAAAACTGTTTTTT. It yields the protein CASSENAGGQEKLFF. The chain has TRBV6-1 and TRBJ1-4; 8 nucleotides line up with TRBD1. CDR1 is MNHNS and CDR2 is SASEGT in the germline V gene. The J segment lost 8 bases and the V segment lost 2 bases, leaving 7 bases of the junction unmatched. The length of the CDR3 is 15 residues.